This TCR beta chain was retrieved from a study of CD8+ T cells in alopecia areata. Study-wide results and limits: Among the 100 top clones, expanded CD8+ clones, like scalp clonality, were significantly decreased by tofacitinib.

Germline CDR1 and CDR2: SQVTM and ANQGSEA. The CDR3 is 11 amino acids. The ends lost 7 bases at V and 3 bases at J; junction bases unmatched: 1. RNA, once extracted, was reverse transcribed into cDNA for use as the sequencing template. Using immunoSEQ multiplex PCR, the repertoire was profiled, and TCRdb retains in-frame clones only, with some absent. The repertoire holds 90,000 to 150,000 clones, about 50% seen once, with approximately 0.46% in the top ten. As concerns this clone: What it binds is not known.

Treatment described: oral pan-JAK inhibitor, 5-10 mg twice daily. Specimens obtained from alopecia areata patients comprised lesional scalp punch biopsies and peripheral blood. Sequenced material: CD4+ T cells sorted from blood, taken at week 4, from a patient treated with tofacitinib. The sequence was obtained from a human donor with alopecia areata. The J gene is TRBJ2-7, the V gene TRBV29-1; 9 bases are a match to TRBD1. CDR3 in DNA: TGCAGCGGGGGACAGGGCTACGAGCAGTACTTC. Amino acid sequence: CSGGQGYEQYF.